This T cell receptor (beta chain) was sequenced in a study of blood T cell repertoires in COVID-19. Study in general: The United States, Italy and Spain were the sources of the acute and convalescent COVID-19 samples.

In the original processing: Estimates of nucleated cell counts were drawn from the amplification of reference gene primers. The table came from immunoSEQ multiplex PCR; TCRdb's copy has only in-frame clones and leaves some out. D and trimming come from the DNA, and the V and J calls and clone size come from that table. The repertoire includes approximately 270,000 clones, around 86% of them detected once, and around 2.1% sits in the top ten. The CDR3 has 15 residues. CDR1 is SGDLS and CDR2 is YYNGEE in the germline V gene. With 3 bases clipped from V and 3 bases from J, the junction kept 2 bases outside the gene matches.

The specimen was peripheral blood. This sequence was found in a man between 50 and 59 years old with acute or convalescent COVID-19. The chain recombines TRBV9 with TRBJ2-1, with TRBD2 matching over 11 bases. CDR3 bases: TGTGCCAGCAGCGGTACTAGCGGGGGCTACAATGAGCAGTTCTTC. This encodes CASSGTSGGYNEQFF. Drawing the rest from reference TRBV9 and TRBJ2-1, the complete variable domain is DSGVTQTPKHLITATGQRVTLRCSPRSGDLSVYWYQQSLDQGLQFLIQYYNGEERAKGNILERFSAQQFPDLHSELNLSSLELGDSALYFCASSGTSGGYNEQFFGPGTRLTVL.